This TCR beta chain was sequenced in a study of T-cell reconstitution after alpha-beta-depleted transplantation in children. Library preparation (for TCRbeta) was performed with unique molecular identifiers. TCRdb passed the PCR reads through MiXCR, listing each CDR3 protein once. The sample holds about 540,000 distinct CDR3 sequences, around 18% seen once. Germline loops: CDR1 SGHRS, CDR2 YFSETQ. The CDR3 contains 16 residues. V was shortened by 1 base and J by 1 base, with 14 bases between the two germline ends. This clonotype originated in a human donor who donated a stem cell graft to a child with acute lymphoblastic leukemia. The chain has TRBV5-1 and TRBJ1-1, with TRBD1 as a possible D gene (5 bases). The material was PBMCs from the stem cell graft donor, obtained from the stem cell graft. This CDR3 is CASSLTREGPNTEAFF. In DNA form, the CDR3 reads TGCGCCAGCAGCTTGACCCGGGAGGGGCCGAACACTGAAGCTTTCTTT.